This T cell receptor (beta chain) was captured by sequencing in a study of cytomegalovirus exposure and HLA in healthy donors. Study context: A previous analysis identified more than 100 million unique TCR beta sequences derived from roughly 190 million T cells.

This CDR3 contains 13 residues. Between the trimmed V and J ends, which lost 5 bases and 2 bases, there was a span of 10 bases. Germline assignment: CDR1 SGHVS and CDR2 FNYEAQ. The PCR made use of 60 Vbeta and 13 Jbeta primers. Profiled with immunoSEQ multiplex PCR; TCRdb holds only in-frame clones, not every one. This sample has around 210,000 clones; 70% to 80% occur once, and the top ten carry approximately 3%. The sequencing input was PBMCs. J is TRBJ2-7 and V is TRBV7-6; D not resolved. This clonotype was obtained from a woman in her twenties or thirties in good health and CMV-seronegative. CDR3 DNA: TGTGCCAGCAGCCTAGACCTAGCCTACGAGCAGTACTTC. Protein: CASSLDLAYEQYF.